This T cell receptor beta chain stems from a study of T cell changes during pregnancy in multiple sclerosis. CDR1 is LGHNA and CDR2 is YSLEER in the germline V gene. The ends lost 0 bases at V and 4 bases at J; junction bases unmatched: 22. The CDR3 covers 21 residues. TCRdb's table, derived via immunoSEQ multiplex PCR, lists solely in-frame clones and lacks some. Of roughly 48,000 clones in the sample, 95% were seen once. The receptor was isolated from a female donor with multiple sclerosis, enrolled in a pregnancy study. The chain is built from TRBV4-3 and TRBJ2-7; 9 bases fit TRBD2. This sample comprised CD8+ T cells from peripheral blood mononuclear cells, obtained in the first trimester of pregnancy. CDR3 region: CASSQEKTGSLGLAYLYEQYF. CDR3 in DNA: TGCGCCAGCAGCCAAGAAAAAACCGGTTCCCTCGGACTAGCGTACCTTTACGAGCAGTACTTC.